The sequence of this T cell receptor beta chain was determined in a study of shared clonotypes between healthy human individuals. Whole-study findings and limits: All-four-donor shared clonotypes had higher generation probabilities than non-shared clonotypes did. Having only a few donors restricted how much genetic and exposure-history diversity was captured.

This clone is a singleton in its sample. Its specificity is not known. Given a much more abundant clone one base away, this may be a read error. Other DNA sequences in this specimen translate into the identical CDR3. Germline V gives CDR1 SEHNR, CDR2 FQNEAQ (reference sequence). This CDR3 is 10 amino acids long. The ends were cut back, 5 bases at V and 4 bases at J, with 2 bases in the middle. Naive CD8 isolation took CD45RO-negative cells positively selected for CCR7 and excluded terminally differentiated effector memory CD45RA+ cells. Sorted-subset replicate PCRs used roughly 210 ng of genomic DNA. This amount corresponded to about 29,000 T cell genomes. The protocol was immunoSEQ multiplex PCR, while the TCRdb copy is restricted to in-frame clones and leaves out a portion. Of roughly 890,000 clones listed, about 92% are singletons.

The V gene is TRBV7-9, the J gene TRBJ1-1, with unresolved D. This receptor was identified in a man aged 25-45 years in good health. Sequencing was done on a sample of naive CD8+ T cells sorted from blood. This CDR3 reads CASSLTEAFF. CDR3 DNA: TGTGCCAGCAGCCTCACTGAAGCTTTCTTT.